The 17 T cell receptor beta chains presented below share a single source sample, sequenced in a study of blood T cell repertoires in COVID-19. TCRdb's copy holds only in-frame clones and misses some; the assay was immunoSEQ multiplex PCR. The data hold 70,000 to 90,000 clones, with around 78% observed a single time. The specimen was peripheral blood. Receptors originate from a woman older than 75 with acute or convalescent COVID-19.

The genes are TRBV5-6 and TRBJ1-6, with TRBD1 identical over 7 bases. The CDR3 sequence is 15 residues long. CDR1 and CDR2 (germline): SGHDT, YYEEEE. V lost 5 bases, J lost 6 bases, and 8 bases stayed unmatched. The CDR3 region is CASRGQSYSNSPLHF. DNA for the CDR3: TGTGCCAGCAGGGGACAGTCCTACTCTAATTCACCCCTCCACTTT.

The V and J genes are TRBV30 and TRBJ1-4, with 7 bases that match TRBD1. Trimming at V came to 4 bases and at J to 3 bases, leaving 8 bases not matched to a gene. CDR1 and CDR2 (germline): GTSNPN, SVGIG (reference sequence). This CDR3 is built from 15 residues. CDR3 in amino acids: CAWTGTALSNEKLFF. Written as DNA, the CDR3 is TGTGCCTGGACCGGGACAGCACTTTCTAATGAAAAACTGTTTTTT. The whole variable domain, filled in from reference TRBV30 and TRBJ1-4, reads SQTIHQWPATLVQPVGSPLSLECTVEGTSNPNLYWYRQAAGRGLQLLFYSVGIGQISSEVPQNLSASRPQDRQFILSSKKLLLSDSGFYLCAWTGTALSNEKLFFGSGTQLSVL.

This chain's CDR3 is CASTQDGGAGETQYF. In DNA form, the CDR3 reads TGTGCCAGCACCCAGGACGGGGGGGCCGGTGAGACCCAGTACTTC. This rearrangement joins TRBV7-9 to TRBJ2-5, with TRBD2 matching over 8 bases. The germline CDR1 and CDR2 sequences are SEHNR and FQNEAQ (reference sequence). J gave up 5 bases and V 7 bases, and 12 bases lay outside the gene matches. The CDR3 spans 15 residues. Full variable domain (missing parts from reference TRBV7-9 and TRBJ2-5): DTGVSQNPRHKITKRGQNVTFRCDPISEHNRLYWYRQTLGQGPEFLTYFQNEAQLEKSRLLSDRFSAERPKGSFSTLEIQRTEQGDSAMYLCASTQDGGAGETQYFGPGTRLLVL.

The V and J genes are TRBV6-5 and TRBJ2-7; D gene uncertain. The CDR3 runs to 13 residues. CDR1 is MNHEY and CDR2 is SVGAGI in the germline V gene. V dropped 7 bases and J dropped 2 bases, with 12 bases sitting between them. The CDR3 DNA follows: TGTGCCAGCATCCCAGGCGATACCTACGAGCAGTACTTC. Translated, it gives CASIPGDTYEQYF.

This clone has just one count. This chain joins TRBV5-1 and TRBJ2-2; 7 bases fit TRBD2. CDR3 length: 16 residues. In germline, CDR1 is SGHRS, CDR2 YFSETQ. The V segment lost 2 bases and the J segment 0 bases; nucleotides outside the gene matches: 4. This CDR3 reads CASSLTAGTNTGELFF. In nucleotides, the CDR3 is TGCGCCAGCAGCTTAACAGCGGGGACGAACACCGGGGAGCTGTTTTTT.

The chain is built from TRBV7-2 and TRBJ2-2; a weak D match, TRBD2 (6 bases). From germline, CDR1 is SGHTA and CDR2 FQGNSA. The CDR3 loop spans 15 amino acids. The V end lost 5 bases, the J end lost 4 bases, and 14 bases lay between the germline ends. The CDR3 DNA reads as TGTGCCAGCAGCCCCTCGGGGGTAGTCACCGGGGAGCTGTTTTTT. This gives the protein CASSPSGVVTGELFF.

The chain recombines TRBV7-9 with TRBJ1-6; TRBD1 aligns across 7 bases. CDR1 and CDR2 (germline): SEHNR, FQNEAQ (reference sequence). J lost 8 bases, V lost 1 base, and 5 bases had no gene match. The CDR3 is made up of 15 amino acids. Written as DNA, the CDR3 is TGTGCCAGCAGCTTAGAAACAGGGGTGTATTCACCCCTCCACTTT. Translated, it gives CASSLETGVYSPLHF.

V is TRBV7-2 and J is TRBJ2-7; D might be TRBD1 or TRBD2, each matching 9 bases. Trimming cost V 5 bases and J 4 bases, with 30 bases left between them. Germline-derived CDR1 and CDR2 are SGHTA and FQGNSA. The CDR3 is 19 residues long. CDR3 in amino acids: CASSNTRDRVAGVFYEQYF. For the CDR3, the DNA is TGTGCCAGCAGCAACACTCGGGACAGGGTAGCGGGGGTCTTTTACGAGCAGTACTTC.

CDR3 nucleotide sequence: TGTGCCAGCAGCCAAGATCGGGGTACCTACTCCTACGAGCAGTACTTC. Translation gives CASSQDRGTYSYEQYF. The rearrangement uses TRBV3-1 (or the pseudogene TRBV3-2) and TRBJ2-7, with a weak D call TRBD2 (5 bases). The CDR3 has 16 amino acids. Trimming took off 0 bases at V and 0 bases at J, with 12 bases between the two ends. From germline, CDR1 is LGHDT and CDR2 YNNKEL (reference sequence).

The chain joins TRBV5-4 to TRBJ2-1, with D possibly TRBD1 on 6 matching bases. The CDR3 covers 15 residues. The germline V gene has CDR1 SGHNT and CDR2 YYREEE (reference sequence). Trimming took 5 bases from V and 5 from J, leaving 17 bases between them. CDR3: CASRRGSEKDNEQFF. The CDR3, as DNA: TGTGCCAGCAGGAGGGGGAGCGAGAAAGACAATGAGCAGTTCTTC.

The chain recombines TRBV5-1 with TRBJ2-1; a weak D match, TRBD1 (6 bases). This CDR3 contains 17 residues. Deletions cut 0 bases from V and 4 bases from J, with 17 bases between. Germline V gives CDR1 SGHRS, CDR2 YFSETQ. In nucleotides, the CDR3 is TGCGCCAGCAGCTTGGCCGATTCAGCCCAGGGGTACAATGAGCAGTTCTTC. Residues: CASSLADSAQGYNEQFF.

The chain couples TRBV14 to TRBJ2-1, with D tentatively TRBD1 (6 bases). This CDR3 has 17 residues. V lost 2 bases to trimming and J lost 5 bases, with 19 bases between them. Per germline, CDR1 SGHDN and CDR2 FVKESK. The DNA of the CDR3 is TGTGCCAGCAGCCAAATTTGGGGGCGGAAAATCCACAATGAGCAGTTCTTC. It codes for CASSQIWGRKIHNEQFF.

This rearrangement joins TRBV3-1 (or the pseudogene TRBV3-2) to TRBJ1-2, with a possible D match to TRBD1 (6 bases). Trimming took off 5 bases at V and 3 bases at J, with 10 bases between the two ends. Germline loops: CDR1 LGHDT, CDR2 YNNKEL (reference sequence). CDR3 size: 13 residues. The CDR3 protein is CASSTSGDYGYTF. The CDR3 coding sequence is TGTGCCAGCAGCACGTCAGGGGACTATGGCTACACCTTC.

V gene TRBV9 combines with J gene TRBJ1-4; weak D call: TRBD1 (5 bases). This CDR3 spans 16 amino acids. Trimming shortened V by 5 bases and J by 8 bases, and 22 bases separated the two germline ends. Germline assignment: CDR1 SGDLS and CDR2 YYNGEE. The CDR3 sequence: CASRSSGRGAGEKLFF. The CDR3 DNA follows: TGTGCCAGCAGAAGCTCAGGGAGGGGAGCAGGAGAAAAACTGTTTTTT.

The chain uses TRBV3-1 (or the pseudogene TRBV3-2) and TRBJ2-7, with 9 bases identical to TRBD2. V was pared by 2 bases and J by 2 bases, with 4 bases of the junction left unmatched. The CDR3 runs 15 residues. CDR1 is LGHDT, CDR2 YNNKEL, per germline (reference sequence). This CDR3 is CASSQQAGGPYEQYF. In DNA, the CDR3 is TGTGCCAGCAGCCAACAAGCGGGAGGTCCCTACGAGCAGTACTTC.

This chain uses TRBV4-1 with TRBJ1-4; 7 bases are shared with TRBD1. CDR1 and CDR2 (germline): MGHRA, YSYEKL. J gave up 4 bases and V 4 bases, and 12 bases lay outside the gene matches. The CDR3 sequence is 17 residues long. The CDR3 DNA follows: TGCGCCAGCAGCCGTTTCTTCGAAGGACAGGTTAATGAAAAACTGTTTTTT. Its translation: CASSRFFEGQVNEKLFF.

This rearrangement joins TRBV5-6 to TRBJ1-2; 7 positions match TRBD1. This CDR3 spans 13 amino acids. With 2 bases clipped from V and 8 bases from J, the junction kept 6 bases outside the gene matches. CDR1 and CDR2 from the germline V gene are SGHDT and YYEEEE. The CDR3 is CASSFSRDSGYTF. CDR3 nucleotide sequence: TGTGCCAGCAGCTTCAGCAGGGACAGCGGCTACACCTTC.